The 13 T cell receptor beta chains below all came from one sample that was sequenced in a study of T cell repertoires in cytomegalovirus infection. From the reads, TCRdb called clonotypes with MiXCR, one entry per CDR3 protein. The repertoire holds roughly 230,000 distinct CDR3 sequences, over 20% seen once, with 15% to 20% in the top ten. Sequencing input: CD8+ T cells from PBMCs. The receptor source for this set is a human donor in good health (CMV status not recorded). Some clones in this sample may be carry-over from other donors' samples.

This clonotype was found a few times. The rearrangement uses TRBV7-9 and TRBJ2-1; 8 nucleotides line up with TRBD2. With 3 bases clipped from V and 8 bases from J, the junction kept 9 bases outside the gene matches. The CDR3 is made up of 15 amino acids. Germline assignment: CDR1 SEHNR and CDR2 FQNEAQ (reference sequence). The CDR3, as DNA: TGTGCCAGCAGCTTTTTCGGGGGGGCGTACGATGAGCAGTTCTTC. Translating it yields CASSFFGGAYDEQFF.

The chain links TRBV29-1 to TRBJ2-1; D unclear. V was cut by 4 bases and J by 8 bases, with 3 bases left in between. This CDR3 has 9 amino acids. Germline CDR1 and CDR2: SQVTM and ANQGSEA. The CDR3 loop is CSVVDEQFF. The CDR3 nucleotides are TGCAGCGTTGTGGATGAGCAGTTCTTC.

This clonotype was picked up many times. The CDR3 nucleotides read TGTGCCAGCAGCCTAGACCTACCGGGGACCCAGTACTTC. It translates to CASSLDLPGTQYF. V usage is TRBV7-2 and J usage is TRBJ2-5; D unclear. Germline CDR1 SGHTA, CDR2 FQGNSA. Trimming stripped 5 bases from V and 7 bases from J, with 14 bases between. This CDR3 spans 13 amino acids.

This clonotype has more than one count but fewer than ten. This chain connects TRBV6-5 to TRBJ1-2; 12 positions match TRBD1. V lost 5 bases, J lost 7 bases, and 11 bases stayed unmatched. From germline, CDR1 is MNHEY and CDR2 SVGAGI. This CDR3 has 16 amino acids. This CDR3 reads CASSAPGQGAFSGYTF. In DNA form, the CDR3 reads TGTGCCAGCAGTGCACCGGGACAGGGGGCTTTCTCTGGCTACACCTTC.

There are a few counts of this clonotype. The rearrangement joins TRBV7-9 to TRBJ2-1; D unclear. Trimming stripped 5 bases from V and 6 bases from J, with 8 bases between. The CDR3 extends over 12 amino acids. In germline, CDR1 is SEHNR, CDR2 FQNEAQ (reference sequence). The CDR3 sequence: CASSPGSNEQFF. DNA of the CDR3: TGTGCCAGCAGCCCAGGAAGCAATGAGCAGTTCTTC.

The chain has TRBV15 and TRBJ2-2; D is uncertain. Germline V gives CDR1 LNHNV, CDR2 YYDKDF (reference sequence). The CDR3 spans 12 residues. V shed 5 bases and J shed 5 bases, with 6 bases lying between them. The chain's CDR3 is CATSYRTGELFF. CDR3 in DNA: TGTGCCACCAGCTATAGGACCGGGGAGCTGTTTTTT.

There are many counts of this clonotype. The chain recombines TRBV11-1 with TRBJ2-5; unclear D gene. Germline loops: CDR1 SGHAT, CDR2 FQDESV (reference sequence). The length of the CDR3 is 13 residues. Trimming pared 5 bases from V and 3 bases from J, leaving 10 bases between. The CDR3 spells CASSLLVEETQYF. CDR3 sequence (DNA): TGTGCCAGCAGCCTCCTGGTGGAAGAGACCCAGTACTTC.

This chain connects TRBV7-8 to TRBJ2-7; D tentatively fits TRBD1 or TRBD2 (5 bases each). Trimming took off 7 bases at V and 2 bases at J, with 18 bases between the two ends. Germline CDR1 SGHVS, CDR2 FQNEAQ. The CDR3 length is 15 residues. The CDR3 here is CASTPGRGTTYEQYF. For the CDR3, the DNA is TGTGCCAGCACCCCTGGGAGAGGGACCACCTACGAGCAGTACTTC.

The chain employs TRBV14 and TRBJ1-5; D remains unclear. Germline V gene lookup returns CDR1 SGHDN and CDR2 FVKESK. This CDR3 comprises 16 residues. Between the trimmed V and J ends, which lost 0 bases and 2 bases, there was a span of 11 bases. CDR3 in amino acids: CASSQDGRPCNQPQHF. The CDR3 DNA follows: TGTGCCAGCAGCCAAGATGGTCGGCCGTGCAATCAGCCCCAGCATTTT.

The V and J genes are TRBV4-1 and TRBJ1-1; a possible D gene is TRBD1 (6 bases). From germline, CDR1 is MGHRA and CDR2 YSYEKL. Between the trimmed V and J ends, which lost 5 bases and 2 bases, there was a span of 15 bases. CDR3 length: 15 residues. CDR3 residues: CASSSHRGANTEAFF. The CDR3 DNA is TGCGCCAGCAGCTCCCACCGGGGGGCCAACACTGAAGCTTTCTTT.

The chain joins TRBV6-1 to TRBJ2-7, with D hard to call. CDR3 length equals 13 residues. V was pared by 3 bases and J by 0 bases, with 6 bases between. Germline V gene data show CDR1 as MNHNS and CDR2 as SASEGT. The CDR3: CASSEFNSYEQYV. The CDR3 DNA reads TGTGCCAGCAGTGAGTTTAACTCCTACGAGCAGTACGTC.

The rearrangement links TRBV11-2 to TRBJ2-1; D remains ambiguous. Germline V gene data show CDR1 as SGHAT and CDR2 as FQNNGV. The V end was cut by 5 bases, the J end by 4 bases, with 9 bases between. CDR3 size: 13 residues. For the CDR3, the DNA is TGTGCCAGCAGCCCACTCGGGTACAATGAGCAGTTCTTC. Translated: CASSPLGYNEQFF.

This chain joins TRBV29-1 and TRBJ1-1, with D hard to call. Germline values: CDR1 SQVTM, CDR2 ANQGSEA. CDR3 length equals 11 residues. V was trimmed by 7 bases and J by 0 bases, leaving 6 bases between them. The CDR3 region has the DNA TGCAGCGGGACGGTGAACACTGAAGCTTTCTTT. Translation: CSGTVNTEAFF.